This T cell receptor (beta chain) was captured by sequencing in a study of blood T cell repertoires in COVID-19. The wider study: There were acute and convalescent COVID-19 samples, and they came from the United States, Italy and Spain. Sources were T cells, B-cell-depleted T cells, or PBMCs; the material itself was cDNA or gDNA.

Per the germline V gene, CDR1 is SGHDT and CDR2 is YYEEEE. The CDR3 totals 15 residues. V lost 4 bases and J lost 5, with 15 bases in between. The table came from immunoSEQ multiplex PCR; TCRdb's copy has only in-frame clones and leaves some out. The data hold around 140,000 clones, with 88% observed a single time. Sequences were obtained from peripheral blood. The chain carries TRBV5-6 and TRBJ1-4; D is perhaps TRBD1 (5 bases). This TCR was recovered from a man between 70 and 80 years old with acute or convalescent COVID-19. CDR3 sequence: CASSPGGRTNEKLFF. The CDR3 coding sequence is TGTGCCAGCAGCCCGGGGGGGAGAACAAATGAAAAACTGTTTTTT.